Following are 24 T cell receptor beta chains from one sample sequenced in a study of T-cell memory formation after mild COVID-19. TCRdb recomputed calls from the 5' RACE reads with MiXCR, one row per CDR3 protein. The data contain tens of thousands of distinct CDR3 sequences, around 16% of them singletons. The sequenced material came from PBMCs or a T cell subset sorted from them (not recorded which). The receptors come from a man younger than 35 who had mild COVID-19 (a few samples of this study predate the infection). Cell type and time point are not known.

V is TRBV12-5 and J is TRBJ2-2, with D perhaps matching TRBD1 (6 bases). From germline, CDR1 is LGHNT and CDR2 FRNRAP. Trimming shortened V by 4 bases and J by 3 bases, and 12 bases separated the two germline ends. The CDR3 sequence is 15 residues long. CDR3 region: CASGSRQEYTGELFF. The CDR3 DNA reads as TGTGCTAGTGGTTCAAGACAGGAGTACACCGGGGAGCTGTTTTTT.

The CDR3 coding sequence is TGTGCAAGTCGCTTCCACGACAGGTACGATCAGCCCCAGCATTTT. Amino acid sequence: CASRFHDRYDQPQHF. The chain uses TRBV12-2 and TRBJ1-5; TRBD1 reflects the table's D call only, with no check against the DNA. TRBV12-2 counts as a pseudogene. This CDR3 is built from 15 residues.

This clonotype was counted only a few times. The CDR3 here is CASSQVGPQETQYF. CDR3 sequence (DNA): TGTGCCAGCAGCCAAGTGGGACCACAAGAGACCCAGTACTTC. V gene TRBV4-2 combines with J gene TRBJ2-5; D could derive from TRBD1 or TRBD2 (5 bases each). V was shortened by 1 base and J by 2 bases, with 8 bases between the two germline ends. In germline, CDR1 is LGHNA, CDR2 YNFKEQ. This CDR3 region has 14 residues.

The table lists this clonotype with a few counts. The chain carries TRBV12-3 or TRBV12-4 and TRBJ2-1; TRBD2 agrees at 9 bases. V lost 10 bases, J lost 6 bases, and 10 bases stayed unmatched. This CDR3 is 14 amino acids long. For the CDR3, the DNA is TGTGCCACCCGAGCGGGGGGTGCCTCCAATGAGCAGTTCTTC. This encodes CATRAGGASNEQFF.

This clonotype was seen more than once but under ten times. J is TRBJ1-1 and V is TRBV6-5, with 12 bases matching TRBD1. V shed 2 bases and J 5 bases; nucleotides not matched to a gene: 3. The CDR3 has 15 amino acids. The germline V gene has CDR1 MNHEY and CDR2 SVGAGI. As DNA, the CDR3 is TGTGCCAGCAGTTACCCGGGACAGGGGGCGACTGAAGCTTTCTTT. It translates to CASSYPGQGATEAFF.

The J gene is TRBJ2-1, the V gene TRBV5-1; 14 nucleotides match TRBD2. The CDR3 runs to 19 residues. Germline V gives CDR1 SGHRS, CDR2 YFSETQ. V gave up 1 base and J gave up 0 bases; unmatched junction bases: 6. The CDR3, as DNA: TGCGCCAGCAGCTTGTCGGGACTAGCGGGGGTGAGCTCCTACAATGAGCAGTTCTTC. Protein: CASSLSGLAGVSSYNEQFF.

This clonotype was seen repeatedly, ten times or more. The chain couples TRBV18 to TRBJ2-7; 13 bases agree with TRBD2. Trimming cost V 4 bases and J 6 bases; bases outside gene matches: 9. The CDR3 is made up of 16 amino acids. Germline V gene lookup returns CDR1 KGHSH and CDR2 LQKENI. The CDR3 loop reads CASSRELAGGLSEQYV. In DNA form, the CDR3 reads TGTGCCAGCTCACGGGAACTAGCGGGGGGGCTCTCCGAGCAGTACGTC.

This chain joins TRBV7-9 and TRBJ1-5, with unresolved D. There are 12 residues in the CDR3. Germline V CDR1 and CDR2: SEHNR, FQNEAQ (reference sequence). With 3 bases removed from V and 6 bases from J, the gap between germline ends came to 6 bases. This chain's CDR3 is CASSLDGQPQHF. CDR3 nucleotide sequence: TGTGCCAGCAGCTTGGACGGTCAGCCCCAGCATTTT.

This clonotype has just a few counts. CDR3 residues: CASSPDGTSETQYF. The DNA for the CDR3 is TGTGCCAGCTCACCCGACGGGACGAGCGAGACCCAGTACTTC. The chain joins TRBV18 to TRBJ2-5; D may match TRBD1 or TRBD2 (5 bases each). Germline-derived CDR1 and CDR2 are KGHSH and LQKENI. V was trimmed by 3 bases and J by 5 bases, leaving 13 bases between them. This CDR3 comprises 14 residues. The variable domain in full, completed from reference TRBV18 and TRBJ2-5, reads NAGVMQNPRHLVRRRGQEARLRCSPMKGHSHVYWYRQLPEEGLKFMVYLQKENIIDESGMPKERFSAEFPKEGPSILRIQQVVRGDSAAYFCASSPDGTSETQYFGPGTRLLVL.

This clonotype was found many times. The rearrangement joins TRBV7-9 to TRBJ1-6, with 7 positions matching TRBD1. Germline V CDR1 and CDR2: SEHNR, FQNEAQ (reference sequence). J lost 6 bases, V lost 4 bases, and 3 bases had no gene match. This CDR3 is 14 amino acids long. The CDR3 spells CASSSQGTNSPLHF. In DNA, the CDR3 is TGTGCCAGCAGCTCACAGGGGACTAATTCACCCCTCCACTTT.

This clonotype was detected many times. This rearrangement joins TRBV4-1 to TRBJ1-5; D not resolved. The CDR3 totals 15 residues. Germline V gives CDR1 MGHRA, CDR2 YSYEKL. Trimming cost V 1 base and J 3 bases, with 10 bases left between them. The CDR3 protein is CASSQVWAHNQPQHF. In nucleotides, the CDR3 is TGCGCCAGCAGCCAAGTGTGGGCACACAATCAGCCCCAGCATTTT.

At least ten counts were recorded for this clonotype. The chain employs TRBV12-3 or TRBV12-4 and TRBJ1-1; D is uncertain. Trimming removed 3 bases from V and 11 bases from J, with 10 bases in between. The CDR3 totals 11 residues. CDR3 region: CASSFGETAFF. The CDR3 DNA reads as TGTGCCAGCAGTTTTGGGGAAACGGCTTTCTTT.

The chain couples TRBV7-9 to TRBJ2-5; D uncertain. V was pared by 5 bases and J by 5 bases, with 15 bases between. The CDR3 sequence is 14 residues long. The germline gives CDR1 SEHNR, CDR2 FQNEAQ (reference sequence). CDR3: CASSLDPNGETQYF. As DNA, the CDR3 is TGTGCCAGCAGCCTAGACCCGAACGGGGAGACCCAGTACTTC.

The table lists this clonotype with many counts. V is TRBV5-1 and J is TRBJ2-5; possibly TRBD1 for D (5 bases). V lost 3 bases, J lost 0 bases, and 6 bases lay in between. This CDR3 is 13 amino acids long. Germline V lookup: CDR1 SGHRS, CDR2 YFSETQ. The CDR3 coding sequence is TGCGCCAGCAGCTCGGACAACCAAGAGACCCAGTACTTC. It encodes CASSSDNQETQYF.

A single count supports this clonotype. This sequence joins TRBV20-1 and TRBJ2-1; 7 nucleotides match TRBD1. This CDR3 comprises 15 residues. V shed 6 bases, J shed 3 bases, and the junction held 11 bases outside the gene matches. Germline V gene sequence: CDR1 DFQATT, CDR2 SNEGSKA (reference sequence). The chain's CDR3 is CSALELGGHYNEQFF. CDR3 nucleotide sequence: TGCAGTGCACTCGAGCTAGGGGGCCACTACAATGAGCAGTTCTTC.

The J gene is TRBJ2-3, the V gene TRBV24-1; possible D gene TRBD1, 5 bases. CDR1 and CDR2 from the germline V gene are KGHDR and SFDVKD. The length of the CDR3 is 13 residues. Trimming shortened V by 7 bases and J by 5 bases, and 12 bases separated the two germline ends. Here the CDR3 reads CATRKGCEDTQYF. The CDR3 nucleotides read TGTGCCACCAGAAAGGGGTGTGAAGATACGCAGTATTTT.

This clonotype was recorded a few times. This CDR3 is CASSPPGISYEQYF. Written as DNA, the CDR3 is TGTGCCAGCAGCCCACCCGGAATCTCCTACGAGCAGTACTTC. V is TRBV3-1 and J is TRBJ2-7; D unresolved. The CDR3 is 14 amino acids. Germline V lookup: CDR1 LGHDT, CDR2 YNNKEL (reference sequence). Trimming left V 4 bases short and J 0 bases short, with 10 bases between.

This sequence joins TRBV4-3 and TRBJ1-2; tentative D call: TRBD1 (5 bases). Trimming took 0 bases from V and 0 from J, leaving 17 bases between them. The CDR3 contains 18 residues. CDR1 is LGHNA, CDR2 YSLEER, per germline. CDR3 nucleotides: TGCGCCAGCAGCCAAGATCCCGAAAGCAGGGTGGCTAACTATGGCTACACCTTC. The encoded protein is CASSQDPESRVANYGYTF.

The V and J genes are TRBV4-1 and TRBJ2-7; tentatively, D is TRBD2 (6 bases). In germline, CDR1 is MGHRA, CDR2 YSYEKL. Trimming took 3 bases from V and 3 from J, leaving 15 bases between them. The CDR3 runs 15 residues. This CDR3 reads CASSQIPGGHYEQYV. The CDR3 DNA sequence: TGCGCCAGCAGCCAGATCCCCGGGGGTCACTACGAGCAGTACGTC.

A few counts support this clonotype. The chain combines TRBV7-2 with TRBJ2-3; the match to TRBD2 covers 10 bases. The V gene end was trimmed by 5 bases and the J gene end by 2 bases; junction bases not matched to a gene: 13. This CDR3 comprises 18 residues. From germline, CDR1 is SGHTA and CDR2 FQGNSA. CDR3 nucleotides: TGTGCCAGCAGCCTCCCCGCTAGCGGGGGACCCCACACAGATACGCAGTATTTT. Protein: CASSLPASGGPHTDTQYF.

The CDR3 spells CASSLRGDYQETQYF. In DNA, the CDR3 is TGTGCCAGCAGTTTACGGGGCGACTACCAAGAGACCCAGTACTTC. The rearrangement uses TRBV12-3 or TRBV12-4 and TRBJ2-5, with D possibly called TRBD1 or TRBD2 (5 bases each). The CDR3 contains 15 residues. Trimming shortened V by 2 bases and J by 0 bases, and 10 bases separated the two germline ends.

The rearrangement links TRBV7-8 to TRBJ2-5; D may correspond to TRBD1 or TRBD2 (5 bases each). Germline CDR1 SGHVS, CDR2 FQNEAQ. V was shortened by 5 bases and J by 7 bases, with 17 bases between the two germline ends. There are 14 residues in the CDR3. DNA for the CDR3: TGTGCCAGCAGCAAGACGGGGCGCCGGGGGACCCAGTACTTC. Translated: CASSKTGRRGTQYF.

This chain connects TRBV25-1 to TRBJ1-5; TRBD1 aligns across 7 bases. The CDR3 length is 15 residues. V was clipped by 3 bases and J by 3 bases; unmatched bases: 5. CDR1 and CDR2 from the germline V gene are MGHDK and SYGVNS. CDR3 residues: CASSEQQGNNQPQHF. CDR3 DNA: TGTGCCAGCAGTGAGCAACAGGGGAACAATCAGCCCCAGCATTTT. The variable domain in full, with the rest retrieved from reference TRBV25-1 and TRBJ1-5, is EADIYQTPRYLVIGTGKKITLECSQTMGHDKMYWYQQDPGMELHLIHYSYGVNSTEKGDLSSESTVSRIRTEHFPLTLESARPSHTSQYLCASSEQQGNNQPQHFGDGTRLSIL.

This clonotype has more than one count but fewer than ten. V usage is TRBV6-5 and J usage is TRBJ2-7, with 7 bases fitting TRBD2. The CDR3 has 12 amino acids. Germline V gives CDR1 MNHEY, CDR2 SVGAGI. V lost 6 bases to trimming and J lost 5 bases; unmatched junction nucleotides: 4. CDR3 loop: CASSPGGNEQYV. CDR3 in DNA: TGTGCCAGCAGCCCCGGGGGGAACGAGCAGTACGTC.